This TCR beta chain stems from a study of identical twins. The study's findings and limits: Modeled out-of-frame TCR alpha sharing in monozygotic twins fell below observed levels.

All of the donors were Caucasians in good health. The table lists this clonotype with a few counts. The target antigen is unknown. This CDR3 contains 18 residues. V gave up 6 bases and J gave up 3 bases; unmatched junction bases: 17. The germline CDR1 and CDR2 sequences are MGHDK and SYGVNS. In TCRdb, the 5' RACE reads were re-called with MiXCR into one record per CDR3 protein. The sample gives around 480,000 distinct CDR3 sequences, more than 13% of which show up once; about 0.52% is in the top ten. These data were also filed under a second study, of yellow fever vaccine responses in identical twins.

Material for sequencing was CD4+ T cells sorted from blood. The chain is built from TRBV25-1 and TRBJ2-3, with TRBD2 identical over 8 bases. The sequence was obtained from a woman under 30 in good health. This CDR3 is CASRDQYMRRGETDTQYF. CDR3 coding DNA: TGTGCCAGCAGGGACCAATACATGAGGCGGGGGGAAACAGATACGCAGTATTTT.